Below are 3 T cell receptor beta chains sequenced from a single sample in a study of brain metastases from non-small cell lung cancer. The data were produced by immunoSEQ multiplex PCR, yet TCRdb's version contains in-frame clones alone and is incomplete. The table has a few thousand clones, 75% to 85% seen once; the top ten hold roughly 5.5%. Material for sequencing was primary lung tumor tissue. These receptors came from a donor at least 40 years old with non-small cell lung cancer.

To note about this clone: A read error may account for a junction end that differs from germline. V usage is TRBV7-9 and J usage is TRBJ2-7; perhaps D is TRBD1 or TRBD2 (5 bases each). CDR3 size: 14 residues. CDR1 and CDR2 from the germline V gene are SEHNR and FQNEAQ (reference sequence). CDR3 bases: TGTGCCAGCAGCCCGGAGGACGGGACCTACAAGCAGTACTTC. Its translation: CASSPEDGTYKQYF.

V usage is TRBV18 and J usage is TRBJ2-5, with D possibly TRBD2 on 6 matching bases. This CDR3 is built from 14 residues. The V and J ends lost 2 bases and 4 bases respectively, with 11 bases between them. Germline loops: CDR1 KGHSH, CDR2 LQKENI. This CDR3 is CASSPAGRTETQYF. Written as DNA, the CDR3 is TGTGCCAGCTCACCAGCGGGGAGAACAGAGACCCAGTACTTC.

This clone was detected only once. This sequence joins TRBV18 and TRBJ2-7; D remains unclear. The V and J ends lost 0 bases and 0 bases respectively, with 12 bases between them. The CDR3 contains 16 residues. Germline-derived CDR1 and CDR2 are KGHSH and LQKENI. CDR3 in DNA: TGTGCCAGCTCACCACCAAGGGCAGGATACTCCTACGAGCAGTACTTC. Translation gives CASSPPRAGYSYEQYF.